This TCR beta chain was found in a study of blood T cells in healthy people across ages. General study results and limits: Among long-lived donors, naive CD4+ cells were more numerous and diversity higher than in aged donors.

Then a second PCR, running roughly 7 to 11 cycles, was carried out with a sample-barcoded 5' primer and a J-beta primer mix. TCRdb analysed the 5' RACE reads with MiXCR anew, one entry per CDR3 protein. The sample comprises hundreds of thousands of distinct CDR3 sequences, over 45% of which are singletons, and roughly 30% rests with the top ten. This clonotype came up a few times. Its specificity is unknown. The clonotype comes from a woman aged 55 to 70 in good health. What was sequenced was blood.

Here the CDR3 reads CASSLIGGEQYF. The CDR3 bases are TGTGCCAGCAGTTTAATAGGAGGTGAGCAGTACTTC. The chain carries TRBV28 and TRBJ2-7; possible D gene TRBD2, 5 bases. CDR1 is MDHEN and CDR2 is SYDVKM in the germline V gene. The V end lost 2 bases, the J end lost 7 bases, and 9 bases lay between the germline ends. The CDR3 runs 12 residues.